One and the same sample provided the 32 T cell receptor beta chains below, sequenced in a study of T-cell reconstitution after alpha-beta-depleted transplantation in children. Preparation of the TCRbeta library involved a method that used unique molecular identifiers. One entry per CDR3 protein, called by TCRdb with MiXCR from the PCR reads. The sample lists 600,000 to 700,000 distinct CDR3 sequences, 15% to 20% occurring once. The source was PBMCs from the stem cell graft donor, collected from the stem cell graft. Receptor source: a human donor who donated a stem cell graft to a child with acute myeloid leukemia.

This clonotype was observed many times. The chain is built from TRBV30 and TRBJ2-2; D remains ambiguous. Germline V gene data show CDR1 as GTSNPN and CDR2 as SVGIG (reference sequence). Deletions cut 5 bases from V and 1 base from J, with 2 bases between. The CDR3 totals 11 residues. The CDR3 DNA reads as TGTGCCTGGGGGAACACCGGGGAGCTGTTTTTT. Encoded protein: CAWGNTGELFF.

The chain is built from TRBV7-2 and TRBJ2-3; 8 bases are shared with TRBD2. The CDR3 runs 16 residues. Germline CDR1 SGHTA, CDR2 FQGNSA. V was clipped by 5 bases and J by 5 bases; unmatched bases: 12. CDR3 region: CASSPEGAGGLDTQYF. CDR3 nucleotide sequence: TGTGCCAGCAGCCCCGAGGGTGCGGGGGGCTTAGATACGCAGTATTTT.

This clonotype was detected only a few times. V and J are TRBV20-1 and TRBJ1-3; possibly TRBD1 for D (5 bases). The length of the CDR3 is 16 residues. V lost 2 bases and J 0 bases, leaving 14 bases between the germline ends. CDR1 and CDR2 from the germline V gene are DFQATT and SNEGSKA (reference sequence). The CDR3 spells CSARPIGTGSGNTIYF. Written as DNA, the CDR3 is TGCAGTGCTAGACCTATTGGTACAGGCTCTGGAAACACCATATATTTT.

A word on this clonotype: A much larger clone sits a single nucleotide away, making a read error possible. DNA for the CDR3: TGTGCCACCAGTGAGACCGGGGAGCTGTTTTTT. Protein product: CATSETGELFF. The chain is built from TRBV24-1 and TRBJ2-2; D is undetermined. The CDR3 contains 11 residues. V was pared by 4 bases and J by 5 bases, with 1 base between. Germline V gene sequence: CDR1 KGHDR, CDR2 SFDVKD.

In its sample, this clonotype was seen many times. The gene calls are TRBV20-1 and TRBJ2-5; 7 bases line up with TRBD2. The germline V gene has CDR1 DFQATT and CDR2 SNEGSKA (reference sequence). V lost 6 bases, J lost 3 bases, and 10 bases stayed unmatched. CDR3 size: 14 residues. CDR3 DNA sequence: TGCAGTGCCCGAGGGCCTAGCGGAGAAGAGACCCAGTACTTC. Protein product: CSARGPSGEETQYF.

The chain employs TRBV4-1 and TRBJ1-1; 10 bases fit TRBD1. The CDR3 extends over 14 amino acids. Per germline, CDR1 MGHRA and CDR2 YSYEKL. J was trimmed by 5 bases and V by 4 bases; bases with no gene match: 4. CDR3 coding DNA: TGCGCCAGCAGCCCGGACAGGGGGTGGACTGAAGCTTTCTTT. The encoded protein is CASSPDRGWTEAFF.

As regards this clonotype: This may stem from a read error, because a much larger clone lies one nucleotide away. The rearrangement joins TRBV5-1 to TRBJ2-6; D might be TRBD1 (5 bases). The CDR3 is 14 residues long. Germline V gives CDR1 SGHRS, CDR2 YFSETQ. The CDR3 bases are TGCGCAAGTACAGAAGGTTCTGGGGCCAACGTCCAGACTTTC. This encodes CASTEGSGANVQTF.

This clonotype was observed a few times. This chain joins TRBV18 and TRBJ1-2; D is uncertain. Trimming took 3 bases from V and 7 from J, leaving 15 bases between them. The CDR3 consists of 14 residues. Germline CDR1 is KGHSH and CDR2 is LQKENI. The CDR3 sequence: CASSPSGLHGGYTF. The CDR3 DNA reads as TGTGCCAGCTCACCGTCCGGGCTCCATGGTGGCTACACCTTC.

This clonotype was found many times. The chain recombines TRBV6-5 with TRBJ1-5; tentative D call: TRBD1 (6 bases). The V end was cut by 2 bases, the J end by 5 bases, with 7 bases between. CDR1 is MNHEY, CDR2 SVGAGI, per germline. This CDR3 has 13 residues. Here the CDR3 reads CASSYRGYQPQHF. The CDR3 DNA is TGTGCCAGCAGTTACAGGGGGTATCAGCCCCAGCATTTT.

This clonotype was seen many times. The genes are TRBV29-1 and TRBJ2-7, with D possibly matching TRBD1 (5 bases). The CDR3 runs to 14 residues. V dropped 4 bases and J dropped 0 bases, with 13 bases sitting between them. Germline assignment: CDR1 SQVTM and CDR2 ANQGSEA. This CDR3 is CSVAVQGSSYEQYF. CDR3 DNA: TGCAGCGTTGCTGTCCAGGGAAGCTCCTACGAGCAGTACTTC.

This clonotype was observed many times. The CDR3 nucleotides read TGCAGTGCTGTGGACAAGGGCCAGTTTTTT. Amino acids: CSAVDKGQFF. The chain uses TRBV20-1 and TRBJ1-4; D is possibly TRBD1 (5 bases). The V end lost 5 bases, the J end lost 16 bases, and 14 bases lay between the germline ends. This CDR3 has 10 residues. Germline V gene data show CDR1 as DFQATT and CDR2 as SNEGSKA (reference sequence).

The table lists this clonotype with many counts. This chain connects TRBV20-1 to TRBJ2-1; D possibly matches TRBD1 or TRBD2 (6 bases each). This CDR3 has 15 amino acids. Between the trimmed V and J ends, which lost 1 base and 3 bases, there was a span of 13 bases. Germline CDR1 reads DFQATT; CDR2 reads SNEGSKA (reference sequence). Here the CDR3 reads CSARASRGLYNEQFF. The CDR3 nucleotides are TGCAGTGCTAGAGCATCTCGGGGGCTCTACAATGAGCAGTTCTTC.

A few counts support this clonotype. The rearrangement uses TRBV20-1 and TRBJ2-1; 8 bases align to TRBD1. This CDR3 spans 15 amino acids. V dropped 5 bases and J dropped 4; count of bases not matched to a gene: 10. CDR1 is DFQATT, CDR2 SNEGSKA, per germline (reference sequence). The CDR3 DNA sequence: TGCAGTGCTGTGATCGGACAGGGCTCTTACAATGAGCAGTTCTTC. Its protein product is CSAVIGQGSYNEQFF.

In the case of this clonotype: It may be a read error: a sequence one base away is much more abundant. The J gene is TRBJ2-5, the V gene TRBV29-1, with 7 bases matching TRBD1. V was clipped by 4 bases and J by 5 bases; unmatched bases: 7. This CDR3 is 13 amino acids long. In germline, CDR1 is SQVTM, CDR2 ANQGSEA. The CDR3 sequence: CSVAESGGETQYF. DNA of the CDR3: TGCAGCGTTGCGGAGTCAGGGGGTGAGACCCAGTACTTC.

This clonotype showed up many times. CDR3 in DNA: TGCAGTGCTAGAGATGAAGCGGAGGTGAGGAATCAGCCCCAGCATTTT. Translation gives CSARDEAEVRNQPQHF. The rearrangement links TRBV20-1 to TRBJ1-5, with D unclear. Looked up from germline, CDR1 is DFQATT and CDR2 is SNEGSKA (reference sequence). The V end was cut by 0 bases, the J end by 4 bases, with 16 bases between. CDR3 length equals 16 residues.

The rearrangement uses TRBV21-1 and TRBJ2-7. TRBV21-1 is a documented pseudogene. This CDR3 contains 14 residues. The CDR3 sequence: CASPGRTSSYEQYF. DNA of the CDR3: TGTGCCAGTCCAGGACGGACGAGCTCCTACGAGCAGTACTTC.

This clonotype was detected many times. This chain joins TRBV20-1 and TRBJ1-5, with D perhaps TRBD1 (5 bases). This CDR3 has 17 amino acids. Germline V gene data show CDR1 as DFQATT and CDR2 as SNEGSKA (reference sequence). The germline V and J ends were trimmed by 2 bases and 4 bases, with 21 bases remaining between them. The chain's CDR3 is CSARRRHLGAHNQPQHF. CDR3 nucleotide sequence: TGCAGTGCTAGACGGCGCCATCTAGGGGCACATAATCAGCCCCAGCATTTT.

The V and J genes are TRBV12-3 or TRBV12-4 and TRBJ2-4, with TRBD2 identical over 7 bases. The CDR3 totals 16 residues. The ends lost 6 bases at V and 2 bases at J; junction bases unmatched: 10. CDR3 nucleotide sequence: TGTGCCAGCAGCTGGGGGGGTCGTGGAACCAAAAACATTCAGTACTTC. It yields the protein CASSWGGRGTKNIQYF.

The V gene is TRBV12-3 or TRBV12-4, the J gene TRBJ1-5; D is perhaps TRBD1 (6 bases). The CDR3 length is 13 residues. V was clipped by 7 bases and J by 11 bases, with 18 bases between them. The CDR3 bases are TGTGCCAGCACCCCATCGGGGGGCAAGTCCCAGCATTTT. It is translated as CASTPSGGKSQHF.

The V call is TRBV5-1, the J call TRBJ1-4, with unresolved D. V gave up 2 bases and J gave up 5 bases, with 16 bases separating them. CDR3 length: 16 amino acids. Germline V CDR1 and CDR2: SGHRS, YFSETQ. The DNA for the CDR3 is TGCGCCAGCAGCTTAGTCGGAACCGGAGGAAATGAAAAACTGTTTTTT. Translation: CASSLVGTGGNEKLFF.

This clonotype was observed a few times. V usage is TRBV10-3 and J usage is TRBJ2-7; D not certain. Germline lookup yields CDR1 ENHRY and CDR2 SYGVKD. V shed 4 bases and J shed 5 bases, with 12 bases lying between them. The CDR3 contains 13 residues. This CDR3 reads CAISGHPFDEQYF. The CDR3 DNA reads TGTGCCATCAGTGGGCACCCCTTTGACGAGCAGTACTTC.

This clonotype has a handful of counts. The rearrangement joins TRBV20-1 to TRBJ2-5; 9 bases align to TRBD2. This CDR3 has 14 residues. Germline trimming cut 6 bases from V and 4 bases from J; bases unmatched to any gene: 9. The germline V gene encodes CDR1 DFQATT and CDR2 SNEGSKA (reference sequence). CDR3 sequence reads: CSATSGGPRETQYF. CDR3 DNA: TGCAGTGCGACCAGCGGGGGGCCGCGAGAGACCCAGTACTTC.

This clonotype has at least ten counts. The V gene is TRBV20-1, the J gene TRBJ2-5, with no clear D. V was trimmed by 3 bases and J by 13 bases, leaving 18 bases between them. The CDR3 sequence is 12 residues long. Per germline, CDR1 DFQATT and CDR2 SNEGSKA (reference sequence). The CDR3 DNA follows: TGCAGTGCTAGCCTAATAAGGGAAGATCCGTACTTC. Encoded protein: CSASLIREDPYF.

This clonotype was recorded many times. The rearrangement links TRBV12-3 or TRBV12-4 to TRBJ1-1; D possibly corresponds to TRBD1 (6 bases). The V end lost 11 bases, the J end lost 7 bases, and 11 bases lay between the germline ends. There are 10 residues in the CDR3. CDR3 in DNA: TGTGCCTCCAGGGGTCTTGAAGCTTTCTTT. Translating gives CASRGLEAFF.

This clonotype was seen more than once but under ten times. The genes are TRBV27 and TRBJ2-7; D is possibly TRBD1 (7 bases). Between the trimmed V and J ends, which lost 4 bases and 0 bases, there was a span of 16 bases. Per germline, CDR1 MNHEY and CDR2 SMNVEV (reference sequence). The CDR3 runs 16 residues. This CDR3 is CASSSFRGESSYEQYF. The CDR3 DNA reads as TGTGCCAGCAGTTCCTTCAGGGGGGAAAGCTCCTACGAGCAGTACTTC.

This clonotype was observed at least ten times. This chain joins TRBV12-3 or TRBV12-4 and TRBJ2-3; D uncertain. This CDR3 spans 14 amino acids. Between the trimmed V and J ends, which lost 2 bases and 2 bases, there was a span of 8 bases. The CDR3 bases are TGTGCCAGCAGTTTAACGGCCACCACAGATACGCAGTATTTT. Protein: CASSLTATTDTQYF.

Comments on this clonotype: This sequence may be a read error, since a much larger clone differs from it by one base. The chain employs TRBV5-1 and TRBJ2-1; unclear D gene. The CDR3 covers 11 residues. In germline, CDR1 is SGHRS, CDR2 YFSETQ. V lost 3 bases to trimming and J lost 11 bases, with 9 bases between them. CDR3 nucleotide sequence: TGCGCCAGCAGCTCCGAGCATAAGCAGTTCTTC. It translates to CASSSEHKQFF.

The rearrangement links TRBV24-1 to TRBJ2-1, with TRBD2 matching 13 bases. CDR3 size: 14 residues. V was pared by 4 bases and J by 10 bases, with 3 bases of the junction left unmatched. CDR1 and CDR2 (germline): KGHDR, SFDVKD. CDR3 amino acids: CATSDWTSGREQFF. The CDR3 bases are TGTGCCACCAGTGACTGGACTAGCGGGAGAGAGCAGTTCTTC.

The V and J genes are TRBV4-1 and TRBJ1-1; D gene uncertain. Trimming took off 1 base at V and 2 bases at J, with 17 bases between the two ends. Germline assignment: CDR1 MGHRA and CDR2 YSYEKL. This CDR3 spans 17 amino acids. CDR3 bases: TGCGCCAGCAGCCAAGGGCCTCGAAGCTTGCCAAACACTGAAGCTTTCTTT. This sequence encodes CASSQGPRSLPNTEAFF.

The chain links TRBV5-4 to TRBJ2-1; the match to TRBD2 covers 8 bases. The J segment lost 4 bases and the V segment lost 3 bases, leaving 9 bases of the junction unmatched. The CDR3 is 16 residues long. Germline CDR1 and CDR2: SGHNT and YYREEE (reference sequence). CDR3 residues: CASSSPPSGGYNEQFF. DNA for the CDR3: TGTGCCAGCAGCTCCCCCCCCAGCGGGGGATACAATGAGCAGTTCTTC.

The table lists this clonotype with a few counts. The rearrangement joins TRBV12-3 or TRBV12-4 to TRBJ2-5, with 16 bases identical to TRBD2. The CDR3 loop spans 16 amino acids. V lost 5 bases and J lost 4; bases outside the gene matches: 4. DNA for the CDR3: TGTGCCAGCAGTGGTGGGACTAGCGGGGGGGCAGAGACCCAGTACTTC. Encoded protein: CASSGGTSGGAETQYF.

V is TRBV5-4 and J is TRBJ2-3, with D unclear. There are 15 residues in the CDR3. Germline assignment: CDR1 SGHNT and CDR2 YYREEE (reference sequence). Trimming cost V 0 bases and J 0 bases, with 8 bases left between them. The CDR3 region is CASSLDTYSTDTQYF. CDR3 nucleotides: TGTGCCAGCAGCTTGGACACTTATAGCACAGATACGCAGTATTTT.